A selection of T cell receptor beta chains follows, all from one sample in a study of human T cells and chemical hapten exposure. TCRdb reprocessed the RACE reads via MiXCR and lists one record per CDR3 protein. The sample has fewer than 400,000 distinct CDR3 sequences; about 7% are singletons. The sequencing here drew on whole blood, taken in connection with sensitization to the hapten diphenylcyclopropenone (DPC). Receptors were obtained from a young woman with alopecia areata. Some clones in this sample may be carry-over from other donors' samples. Each CDR3 is given with its conserved first and last residue. D genes are given only for firm matches. Part of the rows lack a size; the others show once, few, many or a class for expanded clones.

clone size,J gene,D gene,V gene,CDR3 protein,CDR3 DNA
.,TRBJ2-3,.,TRBV6-1,CASSQYVTDTQYF,TGTGCCAGCAGCCAATACGTAACAGATACGCAGTATTTT
many,TRBJ2-2,TRBD1,TRBV6-5,CASSGTGATGELFF,TGTGCCAGCAGCGGTACAGGGGCCACCGGGGAGCTGTTTTTT
many,TRBJ1-2,.,TRBV21-1,CASSKVKCGQLKTANYGYTF,TGTGCCAGCAGCAAAGTAAAATGTGGACAGTTGAAAACAGCTAACTATGGCTACACCTTC
.,TRBJ2-5,.,TRBV20-1,CSAQTRPEETQYF,TGCAGTGCCCAGACTAGACCCGAAGAGACCCAGTACTTC
many,TRBJ2-5,.,TRBV3-1,CASSQDGYVETQYF,TGTGCCAGCAGCCAAGATGGCTATGTAGAGACCCAGTACTTC
.,TRBJ1-2,.,TRBV5-4,CASSPPGTPNPYGYTF,TGTGCCAGCAGCCCTCCTGGGACCCCAAACCCATACGGCTACACCTTC
.,TRBJ1-2,.,TRBV4-3,CASSQDFTGPFYGYTF,TGCGCCAGCAGCCAAGATTTCACAGGGCCCTTCTATGGCTACACCTTC
few,TRBJ1-3,.,TRBV4-3,CASSPGGGTGNTIYF,TGCGCCAGCAGCCCAGGCGGGGGAACTGGAAACACCATATATTTT
.,TRBJ1-1,.,TRBV29-1,CSATERVEGTEAFF,TGCAGCGCCACGGAAAGAGTGGAGGGCACTGAAGCTTTCTTT
many,TRBJ2-5,.,TRBV5-4,CASSMPPETQYF,TGTGCCAGCAGCATGCCCCCAGAGACCCAGTACTTC
many,TRBJ2-7,TRBD1,TRBV6-1,CASGTEVSYEQYF,TGTGCCAGCGGGACAGAAGTTTCCTACGAGCAGTACTTC
.,TRBJ2-1,.,TRBV7-9,CASSGPRRLSIDNEQFF,TGTGCCAGCAGCGGCCCCCGACGTCTATCTATTGACAATGAGCAGTTCTTC
few,TRBJ1-1,TRBD1,TRBV6-2/TRBV6-3,CASSRTGLMNTEAFF,TGTGCCAGCAGTAGGACAGGGTTAATGAACACTGAAGCTTTCTTT
few,TRBJ2-7,TRBD1,TRBV29-1,CSVAYPGTGVSYEQYF,TGCAGCGTTGCGTACCCCGGGACAGGGGTCTCCTACGAGCAGTACTTC
.,TRBJ2-4,.,TRBV6-2/TRBV6-3,CASSSQGAIIQYF,TGTGCCAGCAGTTCCCAGGGAGCAATCATTCAGTACTTC
many,TRBJ2-7,TRBD1,TRBV12-3/TRBV12-4,CASSVTGDEQYF,TGTGCCAGCAGCGTGACAGGGGACGAGCAGTACTTC
many,TRBJ1-5,.,TRBV29-1,CSVDGGSGNQPQHF,TGCAGCGTTGACGGGGGTTCGGGCAATCAGCCCCAGCATTTT
few,TRBJ1-5,.,TRBV7-2,CASSSWINQPQHF,TGTGCCAGCAGCTCCTGGATTAATCAGCCCCAGCATTTT
.,TRBJ2-5,TRBD1,TRBV9,CASSRQGSETQYF,TGTGCCAGCAGCCGACAGGGCTCTGAGACCCAGTACTTC
few,TRBJ1-4,.,TRBV2,CASSDTEKLFF,TGTGCCAGCAGTGATACTGAAAAACTGTTTTTT
many,TRBJ2-7,.,TRBV10-3,CAISESLDNYEQYF,TGTGCCATCAGTGAGTCGTTGGACAACTACGAGCAGTACTTC
.,TRBJ1-1,.,TRBV9,CASSDRDLGNPNTEAFF,TGTGCCAGCAGCGACCGGGACCTGGGAAACCCGAACACTGAAGCTTTCTTT
.,TRBJ2-1,.,TRBV12-3/TRBV12-4,CASSLQGDEQFF,TGTGCCAGCAGTTTACAGGGTGATGAGCAGTTCTTC
.,TRBJ1-2,.,TRBV6-6,CATRNPTYSGYTF,TGTGCAACCAGGAATCCCACCTACTCGGGCTACACCTTC
few,TRBJ2-7,.,TRBV20-1,CSARLQGGDPYEQYF,TGCAGTGCTAGGTTACAGGGCGGGGACCCTTACGAGCAGTACTTC
many,TRBJ2-7,.,TRBV7-3,CASSRGGGPYEQYF,TGTGCCAGCAGCCGGGGCGGTGGTCCCTACGAGCAGTACTTC
many,TRBJ2-6,TRBD2,TRBV13,CASSPRGGVDSGANVLTF,TGTGCCAGCAGTCCACGGGGGGGAGTGGACTCTGGGGCCAACGTCCTGACTTTC
many,TRBJ2-4,TRBD1,TRBV18,CASSPLTGTGKNIQYF,TGTGCCAGCTCACCCTTGACAGGGACGGGCAAAAACATTCAGTACTTC
few,TRBJ1-5,.,TRBV6-1,CASEGKGEVGQPQHF,TGTGCCAGCGAGGGGAAAGGGGAGGTCGGGCAGCCCCAGCATTTT
few,TRBJ2-7,.,TRBV4-2,CASSQEAVPYVEQYF,TGTGCCAGCAGCCAAGAGGCCGTACCCTACGTAGAGCAGTACTTC
.,TRBJ2-3,.,TRBV7-9,CASSLRQVVADTQYF,TGTGCCAGCAGCTTACGGCAGGTTGTGGCAGATACGCAGTATTTT
few,TRBJ1-2,.,TRBV9,CASSVGQGQYYGYTF,TGTGCCAGCAGCGTAGGTCAGGGTCAGTACTATGGCTACACCTTC
few,TRBJ1-2,.,TRBV12-3/TRBV12-4,CASISWSRGYGYTF,TGTGCCAGCATTTCTTGGTCCCGTGGCTATGGCTACACCTTC
few,TRBJ2-4,TRBD1,TRBV7-2,CASSFRTGGKNIQYF,TGTGCCAGCAGCTTCAGGACAGGGGGCAAAAACATTCAGTACTTC
few,TRBJ1-5,.,TRBV2,CASLKDAAGANQPQHF,TGTGCCAGTCTGAAGGACGCGGCAGGGGCCAATCAGCCCCAGCATTTT
few,TRBJ1-1,TRBD1,TRBV12-3/TRBV12-4,CASIGQGMNTEAFF,TGTGCCAGCATAGGACAGGGGATGAACACTGAAGCTTTCTTT
few,TRBJ1-1,.,TRBV6-2/TRBV6-3,CASSGKLNTEAFF,TGTGCCAGCAGTGGAAAGTTGAACACTGAAGCTTTCTTT
few,TRBJ2-5,.,TRBV6-2/TRBV6-3,CASSTPIGGLQETQYF,TGTGCCAGCAGTACACCTATTGGGGGCCTCCAAGAGACCCAGTACTTC
few,TRBJ2-7,TRBD1,TRBV5-5,CASSVVGTGIPYEQYF,TGTGCCAGCAGCGTCGTAGGGACAGGGATCCCCTACGAGCAGTACTTC
few,TRBJ1-5,.,TRBV20-1,CSARGSGGPLISNQPQHF,TGCAGTGCTAGAGGAAGCGGAGGGCCCCTCATTAGCAATCAGCCCCAGCATTTT
many,TRBJ1-4,TRBD1,TRBV7-2,CASSLSGTVNEKLFF,TGTGCCAGCAGCTTATCCGGGACAGTGAATGAAAAACTGTTTTTT
few,TRBJ1-5,.,TRBV12-3/TRBV12-4,CASSPSATADNQPQHF,TGTGCCAGCAGCCCCTCCGCTACGGCAGATAATCAGCCCCAGCATTTT
.,TRBJ2-3,TRBD2,TRBV7-2,CASSQLLGLAVTDTQYF,TGTGCCAGCAGCCAACTTCTAGGACTAGCGGTGACAGATACGCAGTATTTT
few,TRBJ1-5,.,TRBV18,CASSRTQNQPQHF,TGTGCCAGCTCCCGGACCCAAAATCAGCCCCAGCATTTT
.,TRBJ1-6,TRBD1,TRBV6-2/TRBV6-3,CASSRGTAYSPLHF,TGTGCCAGCAGTCGCGGGACAGCTTATTCACCCCTCCACTTT
many,TRBJ2-3,TRBD2,TRBV12-3/TRBV12-4,CASSPGGAETDTQYF,TGTGCCAGCAGCCCCGGGGGGGCCGAGACAGATACGCAGTATTTT
.,TRBJ1-5,.,TRBV7-8,CASSLTDDQPQHF,TGTGCCAGCAGCTTAACCGACGATCAGCCCCAGCATTTT
few,TRBJ1-1,.,TRBV20-1,CSAESGGTNTEAFF,TGCAGTGCTGAGTCGGGGGGGACGAACACTGAAGCTTTCTTT